A selection of T cell receptor beta chains follows, all from one sample in a study of shared clonotypes between healthy human individuals. Clones were sequenced by immunoSEQ multiplex PCR, and TCRdb holds only the in-frame ones, with some missing. The table shows millions of clones, with about 95% occurring only once. The specimen sequenced was naive CD8+ T cells sorted from blood. All receptors derive from a man between 18 and 29 years old in good health. Each CDR3 is given with its conserved first and last residue. D genes are given only for firm matches.

v_call,d_call,j_call,cdr3_aa
TRBV11-2,-,TRBJ1-3,CASSVSQGAGNTIYF
TRBV2,TRBD1,TRBJ2-3,CASSAFTGGVDTQYF
TRBV27,TRBD1,TRBJ2-1,CASSALTGNYYNEQFF
TRBV11-2,-,TRBJ2-5,CASSPGMAAEVETQYF
TRBV11-2,TRBD1,TRBJ2-1,CASSPDRDYNEQFF
TRBV19,-,TRBJ2-3,CASTLTSSTDTQYF
TRBV7-9,TRBD2,TRBJ2-7,CASSRVLAGNYEQYF
TRBV19,-,TRBJ2-1,CASSPTWYNEQFF
TRBV5-1,TRBD2,TRBJ2-1,CASSASLAGLLSSYNEQFF
TRBV7-9,-,TRBJ2-7,CATAITTGVYEQYF
TRBV7-9,-,TRBJ1-6,CASSLEREAPLHF
TRBV4-3,-,TRBJ2-2,CASSQDARANTGELFF
TRBV27,TRBD1,TRBJ2-7,CASSLTGGIYEQYF
TRBV7-6,TRBD1,TRBJ2-1,CASSSTGKDEQFF
TRBV6-1,-,TRBJ2-1,CASSPGRMSYNEQFF
TRBV13,TRBD1,TRBJ2-2,CASSLPQGQGGKVNTGELFF
TRBV29-1,-,TRBJ1-4,CSVGAATNEKLFF
TRBV7-9,TRBD2,TRBJ2-7,CASSLAIGGNEQYF
TRBV11-2,-,TRBJ1-4,CASSLGGEKLFF
TRBV27,-,TRBJ1-1,CASSFESRGMNTEAFF
TRBV27,-,TRBJ2-5,CASSLWGAQETQYF
TRBV29-1,-,TRBJ2-1,CSFGTLGDNEQFF
TRBV7-2,TRBD2,TRBJ2-7,CASSLASLAGGAYEQYF
TRBV9,TRBD2,TRBJ2-5,CASSVETSVGETQYF
TRBV5-5,-,TRBJ2-2,CASSFPQGIHTGELFF
TRBV7-2,-,TRBJ2-3,CASSLGGNKYTDTQYF
TRBV6-1,TRBD2,TRBJ2-3,CASSGALAGVTDTQYF
TRBV27,-,TRBJ2-1,CASSLSYGSSYNEQFF
TRBV4-1,-,TRBJ1-6,CASSQGGATGSPLHF
TRBV9,TRBD2,TRBJ2-7,CASSVGGRGLAGIYEQYF
TRBV27,TRBD2,TRBJ2-3,CASSLGGDGADTQYF
TRBV9,TRBD2,TRBJ2-3,CASSALAGGGTDTQYF
TRBV10-1,-,TRBJ2-2,CASSALNAGNGELFF
TRBV5-1,-,TRBJ2-7,CASSFLPGDEQYF
TRBV4-1,-,TRBJ2-1,CASSQATSRPSSYNEQFF
TRBV6-6,-,TRBJ2-1,CASSPLETEQFF